The present T cell receptor (beta chain) was sequenced within a study of shared clonotypes between healthy human individuals. The method was immunoSEQ multiplex PCR; TCRdb's version includes in-frame clones alone and lacks a portion of them. The sample has about 92,000 clones, approximately 63% seen once. Findings of the study overall: All-four-donor shared clonotypes had higher generation probabilities than non-shared clonotypes did. Naive CD4 clonotypes overlapped across a handful of donors at approximately 5%. Donors were few, which limited the genetic and exposure-history diversity represented.

V was clipped by 0 bases and J by 3 bases, with 12 bases between them. The CDR3 consists of 16 residues. Germline V CDR1 and CDR2: LGHNA, YSLEER. Of note for this clone: Its cognate antigen is unknown.

The genes are TRBV4-3 and TRBJ1-5, with D perhaps TRBD1 (5 bases). Sequenced material: memory CD8+ T cells sorted from blood. Subset reported: CD45RO+ cells pooled with CCR7-negative TemRA cells. The sequence was obtained from a man aged 30 to 45 in good health. The DNA for the CDR3 is TGCGCCAGCAGCCAAGATCATTCAGGGTTCAATCAGCCCCAGCATTTT. This gives the protein CASSQDHSGFNQPQHF.